This T cell receptor beta chain came from a study of OX40 agonist ivuxolimab in advanced cancers. Overall study context: Patients took ivuxolimab, an agonistic anti-OX40 (CD134) antibody. Checkpoint inhibitors had been given previously to roughly 40% of patients.

General study findings and limits: The 0.1-3.0 mg/kg partial responders had among the lowest clonal expansion. In a subset of nonresponders, normalized T-cell clonal expansion was also low.

For this clone: The antigen is not known.

Measured with immunoSEQ multiplex PCR; TCRdb has only the in-frame clones, and not every one. This sample has tens of thousands of clones, with 70% to 90% found just once. The V and J ends lost 0 bases and 1 base respectively, with 7 bases between them. The germline gives CDR1 SGDLS, CDR2 YYNGEE. The CDR3 covers 14 residues. This sequence was found in an adult with an advanced solid tumor such as melanoma, head and neck, liver or kidney cancer. The sample here was CD4+ or CD8+ T cells sorted from blood, taken in a trial of the OX40 agonist ivuxolimab. The V call is TRBV9, the J call TRBJ2-5; D could derive from TRBD1 or TRBD2 (5 bases each). The CDR3 sequence: CASSVEGRQETQYF. The CDR3 DNA is TGTGCCAGCAGCGTAGAGGGACGCCAAGAGACCCAGTACTTC. Based on the CDR3 plus reference TRBV9 and TRBJ2-5, the full variable domain is DSGVTQTPKHLITATGQRVTLRCSPRSGDLSVYWYQQSLDQGLQFLIQYYNGEERAKGNILERFSAQQFPDLHSELNLSSLELGDSALYFCASSVEGRQETQYFGPGTRLLVL.